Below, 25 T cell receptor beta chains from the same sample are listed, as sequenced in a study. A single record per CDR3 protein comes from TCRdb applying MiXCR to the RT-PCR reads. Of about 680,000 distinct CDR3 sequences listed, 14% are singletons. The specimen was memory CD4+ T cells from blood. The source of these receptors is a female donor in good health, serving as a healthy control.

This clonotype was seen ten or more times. This CDR3 reads CASKRASGDNEQFF. The CDR3 bases are TGTGCCAGCAAACGGGCTAGCGGTGACAATGAGCAGTTCTTC. The chain carries TRBV7-2 and TRBJ2-1; 7 nucleotides agree with TRBD2. The CDR3 has 14 residues. The J segment lost 5 bases and the V segment lost 7 bases, leaving 8 bases of the junction unmatched. The germline V gene has CDR1 SGHTA and CDR2 FQGNSA.

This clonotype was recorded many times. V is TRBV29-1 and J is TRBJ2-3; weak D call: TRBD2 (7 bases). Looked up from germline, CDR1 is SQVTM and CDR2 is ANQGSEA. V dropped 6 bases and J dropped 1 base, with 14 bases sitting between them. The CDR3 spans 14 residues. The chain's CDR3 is CSVKGGWGTDTQYF. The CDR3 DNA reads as TGCAGCGTAAAGGGGGGGTGGGGCACAGATACGCAGTATTTT.

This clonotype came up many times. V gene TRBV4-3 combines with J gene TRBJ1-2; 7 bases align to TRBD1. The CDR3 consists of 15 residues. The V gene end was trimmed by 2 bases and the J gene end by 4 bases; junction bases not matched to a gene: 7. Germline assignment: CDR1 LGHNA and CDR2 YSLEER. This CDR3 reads CASSQPGQEIYGYTF. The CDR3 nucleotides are TGCGCCAGCAGCCAACCCGGACAGGAGATCTATGGCTACACCTTC.

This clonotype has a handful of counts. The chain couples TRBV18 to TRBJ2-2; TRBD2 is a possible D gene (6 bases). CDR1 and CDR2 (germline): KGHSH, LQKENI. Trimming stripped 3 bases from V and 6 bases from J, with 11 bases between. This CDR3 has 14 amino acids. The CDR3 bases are TGTGCCAGCTCACCGACTAGTTCGCCCGGGGAGCTGTTTTTT. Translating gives CASSPTSSPGELFF.

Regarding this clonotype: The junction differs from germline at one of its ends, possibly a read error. In nucleotides, the CDR3 is TGTGCCAGCAGCGCGCGGGGGAGCTCCTACAATGGGCAGTTCTTC. Its translation: CASSARGSSYNGQFF. This chain links TRBV3-1 with TRBJ2-1; 7 nucleotides align to TRBD2. There are 15 residues in the CDR3. Germline V gene sequence: CDR1 LGHDT, CDR2 YNNKEL (reference sequence).

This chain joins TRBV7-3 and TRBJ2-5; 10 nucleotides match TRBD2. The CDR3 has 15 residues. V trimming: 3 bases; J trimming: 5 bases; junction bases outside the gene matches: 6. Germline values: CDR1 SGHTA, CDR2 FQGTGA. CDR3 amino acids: CASSFQAGGVETQYF. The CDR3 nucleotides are TGTGCCAGCAGCTTCCAAGCGGGAGGGGTGGAGACCCAGTACTTC.

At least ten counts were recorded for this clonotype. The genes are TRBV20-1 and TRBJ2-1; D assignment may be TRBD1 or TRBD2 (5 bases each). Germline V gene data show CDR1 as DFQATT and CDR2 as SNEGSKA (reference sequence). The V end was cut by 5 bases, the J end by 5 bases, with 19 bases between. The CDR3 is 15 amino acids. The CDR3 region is CSAGTGTDSNNEQFF. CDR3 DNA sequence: TGCAGTGCTGGGACCGGGACGGATAGTAACAATGAGCAGTTCTTC.

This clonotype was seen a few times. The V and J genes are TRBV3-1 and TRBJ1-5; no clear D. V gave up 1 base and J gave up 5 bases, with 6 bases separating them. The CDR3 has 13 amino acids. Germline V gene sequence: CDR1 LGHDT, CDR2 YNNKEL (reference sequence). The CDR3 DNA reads TGTGCCAGCAGCCAAGCCCTCGATCAGCCCCAGCATTTT. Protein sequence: CASSQALDQPQHF.

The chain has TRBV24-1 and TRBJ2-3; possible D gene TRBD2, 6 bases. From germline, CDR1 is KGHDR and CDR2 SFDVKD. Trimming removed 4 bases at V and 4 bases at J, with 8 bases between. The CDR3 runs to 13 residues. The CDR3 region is CATSDRLADTQYF. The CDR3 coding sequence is TGTGCCACCAGTGACCGACTAGCAGATACGCAGTATTTT.

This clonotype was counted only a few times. The CDR3 DNA reads as TGCGCCAGCAGCCAAGATGTAGAAGGGCTGCCCCAGCATTTT. Translated: CASSQDVEGLPQHF. V gene TRBV4-3 combines with J gene TRBJ1-5; no clear D. The CDR3 is 14 amino acids. The germline gives CDR1 LGHNA, CDR2 YSLEER. The V end was cut by 0 bases, the J end by 9 bases, with 12 bases between.

CDR3 sequence: CASSPPVGQGGGQPQHF. The DNA of the CDR3 is TGTGCCAGCAGTCCCCCCGTGGGACAGGGTGGAGGACAGCCCCAGCATTTT. The chain uses TRBV6-1 and TRBJ1-5, with 9 bases that match TRBD1. The CDR3 covers 17 residues. V lost 5 bases to trimming and J lost 7 bases; unmatched junction nucleotides: 15. Germline V gene data show CDR1 as MNHNS and CDR2 as SASEGT.

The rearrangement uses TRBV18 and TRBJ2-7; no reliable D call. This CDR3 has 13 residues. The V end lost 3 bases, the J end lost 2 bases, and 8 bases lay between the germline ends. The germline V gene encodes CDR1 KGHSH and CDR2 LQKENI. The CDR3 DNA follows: TGTGCCAGCTCACCTTTTTCAGCCTACGAGCAGTACTTC. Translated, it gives CASSPFSAYEQYF.

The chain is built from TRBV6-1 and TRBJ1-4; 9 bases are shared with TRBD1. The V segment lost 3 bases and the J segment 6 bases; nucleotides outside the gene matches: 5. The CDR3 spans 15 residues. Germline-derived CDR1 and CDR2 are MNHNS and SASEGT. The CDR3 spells CASSESGTGHEKLFF. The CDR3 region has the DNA TGTGCCAGCAGTGAGTCCGGGACAGGGCATGAAAAACTGTTTTTT.

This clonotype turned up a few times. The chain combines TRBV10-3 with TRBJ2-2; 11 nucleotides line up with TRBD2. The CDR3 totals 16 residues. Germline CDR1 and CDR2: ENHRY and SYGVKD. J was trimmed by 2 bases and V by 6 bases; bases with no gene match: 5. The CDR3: CAIRKTSGSNTGELFF. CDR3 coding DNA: TGTGCCATCAGAAAAACTAGCGGGAGTAACACCGGGGAGCTGTTTTTT.

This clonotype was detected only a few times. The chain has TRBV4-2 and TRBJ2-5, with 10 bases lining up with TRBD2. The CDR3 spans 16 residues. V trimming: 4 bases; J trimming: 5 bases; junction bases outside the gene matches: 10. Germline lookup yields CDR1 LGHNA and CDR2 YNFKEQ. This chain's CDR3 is CASSLRLAGVDETQYF. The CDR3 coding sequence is TGTGCCAGCAGCCTTCGCCTAGCGGGAGTTGATGAGACCCAGTACTTC.

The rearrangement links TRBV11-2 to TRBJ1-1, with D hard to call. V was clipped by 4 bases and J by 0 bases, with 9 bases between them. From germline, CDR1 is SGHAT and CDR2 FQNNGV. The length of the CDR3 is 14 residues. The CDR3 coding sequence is TGTGCCAGCAGCTCCAGAGAAATGAACACTGAAGCTTTCTTT. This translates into CASSSREMNTEAFF.

The CDR3 DNA sequence: TGCGCCAGCAGCTTTGCCGCGGGACTAGCGGTCCCAGATACGCAGTATTTT. The encoded protein is CASSFAAGLAVPDTQYF. The chain uses TRBV5-1 and TRBJ2-3; 11 bases map to TRBD2. CDR3 length: 17 residues. Germline V gives CDR1 SGHRS, CDR2 YFSETQ. V lost 2 bases to trimming and J lost 4 bases; unmatched junction nucleotides: 9.

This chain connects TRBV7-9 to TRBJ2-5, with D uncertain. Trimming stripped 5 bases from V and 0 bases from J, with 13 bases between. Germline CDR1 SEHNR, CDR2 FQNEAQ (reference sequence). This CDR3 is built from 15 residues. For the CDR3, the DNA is TGTGCCAGCAGCCCTCGTTCCACTGACCAAGAGACCCAGTACTTC. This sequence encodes CASSPRSTDQETQYF.

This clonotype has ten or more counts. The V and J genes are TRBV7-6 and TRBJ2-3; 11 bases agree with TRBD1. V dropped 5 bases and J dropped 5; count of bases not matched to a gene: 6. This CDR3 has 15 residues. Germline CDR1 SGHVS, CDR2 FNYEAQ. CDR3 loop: CASSTGQGAIDTQYF. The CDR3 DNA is TGTGCCAGCAGCACTGGACAGGGGGCGATAGATACGCAGTATTTT.

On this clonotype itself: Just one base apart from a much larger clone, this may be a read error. The CDR3 protein is CATSQMNEQFF. In DNA, the CDR3 is TGTGCCACCAGTCAAATGAATGAGCAGTTCTTC. The gene calls are TRBV24-1 and TRBJ2-1, with D unresolved. The germline CDR1 and CDR2 sequences are KGHDR and SFDVKD. CDR3 length: 11 residues. V lost 6 bases, J lost 7 bases, and 6 bases lay in between.

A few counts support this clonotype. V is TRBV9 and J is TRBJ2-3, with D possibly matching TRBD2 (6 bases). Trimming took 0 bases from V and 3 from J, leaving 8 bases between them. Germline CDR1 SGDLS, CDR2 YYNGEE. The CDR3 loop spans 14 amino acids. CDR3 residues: CASSVGLATDTQYF. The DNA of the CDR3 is TGTGCCAGCAGCGTAGGGCTAGCGACAGATACGCAGTATTTT. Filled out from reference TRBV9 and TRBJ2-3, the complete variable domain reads DSGVTQTPKHLITATGQRVTLRCSPRSGDLSVYWYQQSLDQGLQFLIQYYNGEERAKGNILERFSAQQFPDLHSELNLSSLELGDSALYFCASSVGLATDTQYFGPGTRLTVL.

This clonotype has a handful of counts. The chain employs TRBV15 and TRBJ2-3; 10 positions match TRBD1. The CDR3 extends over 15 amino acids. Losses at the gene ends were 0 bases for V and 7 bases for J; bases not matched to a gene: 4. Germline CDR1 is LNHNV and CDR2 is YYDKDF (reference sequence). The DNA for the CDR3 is TGTGCCACCAGCAGAGACGGACAGGGGGACAATACGCAGTATTTT. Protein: CATSRDGQGDNTQYF.

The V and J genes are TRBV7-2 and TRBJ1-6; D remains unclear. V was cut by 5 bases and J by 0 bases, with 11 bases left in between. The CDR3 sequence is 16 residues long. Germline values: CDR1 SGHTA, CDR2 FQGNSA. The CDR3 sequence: CASSLGYTSYNSPLHF. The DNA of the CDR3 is TGTGCCAGCAGCCTGGGATATACCTCCTATAATTCACCCCTCCACTTT.

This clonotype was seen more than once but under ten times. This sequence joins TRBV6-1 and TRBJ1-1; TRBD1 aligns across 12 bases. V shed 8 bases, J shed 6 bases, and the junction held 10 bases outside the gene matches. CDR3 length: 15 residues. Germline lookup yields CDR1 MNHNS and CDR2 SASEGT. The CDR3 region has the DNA TGTGCCAGCGGCCGGGACAGGGGGCGCGTGGCTGAAGCTTTCTTT. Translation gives CASGRDRGRVAEAFF.

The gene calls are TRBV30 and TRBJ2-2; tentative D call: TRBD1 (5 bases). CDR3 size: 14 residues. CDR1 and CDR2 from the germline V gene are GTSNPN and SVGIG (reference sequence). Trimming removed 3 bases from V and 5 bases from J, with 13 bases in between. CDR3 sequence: CAWRGVAWTGELFF. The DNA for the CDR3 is TGTGCCTGGAGAGGGGTAGCATGGACCGGGGAGCTGTTTTTT.